This TCR beta chain stems from a study of blood T cell repertoires in COVID-19. Study context: The study drew acute and convalescent COVID-19 samples from the United States, Italy and Spain. PBMCs, B-cell-depleted T cells, or T cells provided the cDNA or gDNA that made up the material.

The CDR3 has 13 amino acids. The germline V gene encodes CDR1 MNHEY and CDR2 SMNVEV (reference sequence). V was pared by 6 bases and J by 1 base, with 10 bases between. Authors' processing steps: Cell counts per sample came from amplifying reference gene primers. The method was immunoSEQ multiplex PCR; TCRdb's version includes in-frame clones alone and lacks a portion of them. V, J and clone size are taken as reported in that table, and D and trimming were inferred from the DNA itself. The repertoire holds fewer than 300,000 clones, 82% seen once, with roughly 3% in the top ten. The chain couples TRBV27 to TRBJ2-7, with D perhaps TRBD1 (5 bases). This receptor was taken from a woman aged 18-29 years with acute or convalescent COVID-19. The sample comprised peripheral blood. The CDR3 sequence: CASSRGQSYEQYF. The CDR3 DNA follows: TGTGCCAGCAGCCGAGGACAATCCTACGAGCAGTACTTC.